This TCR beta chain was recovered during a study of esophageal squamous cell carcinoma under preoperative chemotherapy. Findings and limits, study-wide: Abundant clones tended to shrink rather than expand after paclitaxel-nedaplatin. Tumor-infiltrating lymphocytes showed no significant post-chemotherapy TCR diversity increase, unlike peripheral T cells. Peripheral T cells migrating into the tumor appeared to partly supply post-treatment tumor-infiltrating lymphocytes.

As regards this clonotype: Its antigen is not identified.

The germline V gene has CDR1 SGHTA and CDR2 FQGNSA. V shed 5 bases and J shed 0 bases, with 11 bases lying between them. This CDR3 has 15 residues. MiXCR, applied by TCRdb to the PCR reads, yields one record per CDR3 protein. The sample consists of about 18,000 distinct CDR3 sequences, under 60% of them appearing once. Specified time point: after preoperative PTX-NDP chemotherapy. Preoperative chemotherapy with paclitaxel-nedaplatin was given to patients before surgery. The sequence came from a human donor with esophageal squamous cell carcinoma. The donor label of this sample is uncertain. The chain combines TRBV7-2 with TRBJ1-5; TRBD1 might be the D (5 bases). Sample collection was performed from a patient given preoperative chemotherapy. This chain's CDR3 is CASSLDSSSNQPQHF. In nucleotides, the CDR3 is TGTGCCAGCAGCCTCGACAGTAGTAGCAATCAGCCCCAGCATTTT.